This T cell receptor beta chain was sequenced for a study of human T cells and chemical hapten exposure. Study summary: Per-sample TCR yield variability stemmed mainly from small pooled library volume differences.

Regarding this clonotype: Its matching antigen is unknown.

Time point described: patch test 1, 2 weeks after DPC sensitization. Stated treatment: therapeutic diphenylcyclopropenone sensitization with weekly scalp DPC. Researchers sampled blood before each patch test went on. Study-wide results and caveats: Counts of TCRs above 1 in 1000 frequency stayed unchanged with DPC sensitization.

TCRdb used MiXCR to reprocess the RACE reads, holding one entry per CDR3 protein. The sample holds more than 65,000 distinct CDR3 sequences, around 30% seen once. The CDR3 has 15 amino acids. V was pared by 5 bases and J by 2 bases, with 5 bases of the junction left unmatched. CDR1 ENHRY and CDR2 SYGVKD come from the germline V gene. The specimen comprised whole blood, sampled in connection with sensitization to the hapten diphenylcyclopropenone (DPC). The V gene is TRBV10-3, the J gene TRBJ2-5; 10 bases line up with TRBD2. The source of this sequence is a man aged 35 to 55 with alopecia areata. Some clones in this sample may be carry-over from other donors' samples. CDR3 DNA sequence: TGTGCCATCAGTCCAGCGGGGGGGACTCAAGAGACCCAGTACTTC. Protein: CAISPAGGTQETQYF.